These 2 T cell receptor beta chains were all obtained from the same sample, sequenced in a study of cytomegalovirus exposure and HLA in healthy donors. Use of 60 Vbeta and 13 Jbeta primers characterized the PCR. Libraries were prepared by immunoSEQ multiplex PCR; TCRdb keeps only in-frame clonotypes and omits some of them. The sample contains approximately 170,000 clones, around 77% of which appear only once. The source material was PBMCs. All receptors come from a female donor in good health and CMV-seronegative.

Note on this clone: The same CDR3 also results from other DNA sequences found in this sample. The chain uses TRBV30 and TRBJ1-6; tentatively, D is TRBD1 (5 bases). V lost 3 bases to trimming and J lost 4 bases, with 19 bases between them. The CDR3 extends over 17 amino acids. Germline-derived CDR1 and CDR2 are GTSNPN and SVGIG (reference sequence). CDR3: CAWRGGVRSSYNSPLHF. DNA for the CDR3: TGTGCCTGGAGGGGAGGGGTTCGGAGCTCTTATAATTCACCCCTCCACTTT.

The chain links TRBV18 to TRBJ2-3; possible D gene TRBD2, 7 bases. The V gene's germline CDR1 is KGHSH and CDR2 LQKENI. V was trimmed by 0 bases and J by 2 bases, leaving 9 bases between them. The CDR3 spans 15 residues. CDR3 in amino acids: CASSPPGGATDTQYF. The CDR3 DNA is TGTGCCAGCTCACCACCGGGGGGGGCCACAGATACGCAGTATTTT.